This T cell receptor beta chain stems from a study of T cells expressing NK-cell markers. Study-wide background: Sequencing covered eight donors, seven HCMV-seropositive and one seronegative.

Study outcomes and limitations: In roughly six donors, dominant CD3+CD56+NKG2C+ clonotypes ranked among the top 10 CD8+ clonotypes.

A note on this clonotype: Its antigen is as yet unknown.

TCRdb re-called the 5' RACE reads; one entry per CDR3 protein, DNA not given. In total, the table holds about 110,000 distinct CDR3 sequences. The specimen sequenced was blood T cells: a sorted CD56 or NKG2C T cell subset, CD4+ or CD8+ T cells, or bulk PBMC T cells (not recorded which). This sequence was found in a woman between 18 and 70 years old in good health.

The CDR3 sequence: CASSLPGGEFTEAFF. The chain combines TRBV11-2 with TRBJ1-1; without DNA, the TCRdb call of TRBD1 cannot be checked. The CDR3 is made up of 15 amino acids. From germline, CDR1 is SGHAT and CDR2 FQNNGV.